This TCR beta chain stems from a study of T cell changes during pregnancy in multiple sclerosis. CDR1 and CDR2 from the germline V gene are MDHEN and SYDVKM. This CDR3 contains 16 residues. V lost 4 bases to trimming and J lost 1 base; unmatched junction nucleotides: 10. Using immunoSEQ multiplex PCR, the repertoire was profiled, and TCRdb retains in-frame clones only, with some absent. Counted here are tens of thousands of clones, about nine tenths occurring once; the ten biggest clones make up more than 1.5%. The chain links TRBV28 to TRBJ2-7; 7 bases line up with TRBD1. The sequencing used peripheral blood, collected after pregnancy. The TCR sequence derives from a female donor with multiple sclerosis, enrolled in a pregnancy study. This CDR3 is CASSSLRGRGSYEQYF. In nucleotides, the CDR3 is TGTGCCAGCAGTTCCCTGAGGGGGCGCGGTTCCTACGAGCAGTACTTC.